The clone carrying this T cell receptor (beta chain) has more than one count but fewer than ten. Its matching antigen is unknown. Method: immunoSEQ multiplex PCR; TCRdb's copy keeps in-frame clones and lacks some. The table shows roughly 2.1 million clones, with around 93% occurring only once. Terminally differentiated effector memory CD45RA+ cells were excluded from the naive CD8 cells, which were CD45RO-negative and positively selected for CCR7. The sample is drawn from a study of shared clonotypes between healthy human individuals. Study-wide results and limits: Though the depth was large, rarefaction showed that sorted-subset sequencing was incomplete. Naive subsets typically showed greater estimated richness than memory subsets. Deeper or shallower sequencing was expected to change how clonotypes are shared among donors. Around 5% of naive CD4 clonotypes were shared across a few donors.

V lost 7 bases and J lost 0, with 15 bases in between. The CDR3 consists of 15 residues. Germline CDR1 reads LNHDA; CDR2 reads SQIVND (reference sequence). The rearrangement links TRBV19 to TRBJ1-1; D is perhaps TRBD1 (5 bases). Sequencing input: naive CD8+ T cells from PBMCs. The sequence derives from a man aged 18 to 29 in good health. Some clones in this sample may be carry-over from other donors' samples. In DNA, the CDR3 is TGTGCCAGTATCAAATTCGACAGCTTGAACACTGAAGCTTTCTTT. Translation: CASIKFDSLNTEAFF.